Given below is one TCR beta chain in context. Its antigen remains unknown. These data come from a study of regulatory T cells in long-lasting Graves disease. Study results and limitations: The study found persistent patients shared more public clonotypes (about 3,000) than new patients (about 990). Persistent disease samples used TRBV28, TRBJ1-2 and TRBJ2-5 preferentially.

Combining iRepertoire HTBI primers with Arm-PCR of CDR3 regions, the authors built TCR beta libraries. TCRdb reprocessed the multiplex PCR reads via MiXCR and lists one record per CDR3 protein. The repertoire includes around 330,000 distinct CDR3 sequences, 15% to 20% of them detected once, and 38% sits in the top ten. Time point of the sample: newly diagnosed GD, antithyroid drugs for less than 3 months. The TCR library used RNA extracted from PBMCs. Patients with Graves' disease were diagnosed by American Thyroid Association guidelines. V gave up 5 bases and J gave up 5 bases, with 20 bases separating them. CDR3 length equals 16 residues. The germline gives CDR1 PRHDT, CDR2 FYEKMQ (reference sequence).

The sample was peripheral blood mononuclear cells (PBMCs), taken at new diagnosis, from a patient treated with antithyroid drugs. The TCR sequence derives from a female donor with Graves disease. This chain connects TRBV13 to TRBJ2-3; a possible D gene is TRBD2 (6 bases). The CDR3 DNA follows: TGTGCCAGCAGCCAGGAACGGAGCGGGTGGGAAGATACGCAGTATTTT. It translates to CASSQERSGWEDTQYF.